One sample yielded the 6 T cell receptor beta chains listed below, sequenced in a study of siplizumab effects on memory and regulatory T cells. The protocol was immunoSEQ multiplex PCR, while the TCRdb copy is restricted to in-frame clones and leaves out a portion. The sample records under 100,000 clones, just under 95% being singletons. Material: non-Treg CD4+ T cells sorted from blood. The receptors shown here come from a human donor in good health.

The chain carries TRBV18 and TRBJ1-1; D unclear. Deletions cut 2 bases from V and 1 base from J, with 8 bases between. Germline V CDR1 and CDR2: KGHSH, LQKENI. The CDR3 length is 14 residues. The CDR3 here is CASSPGKGNTEAFF. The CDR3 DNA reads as TGTGCCAGCTCACCAGGGAAGGGGAACACTGAAGCTTTCTTT.

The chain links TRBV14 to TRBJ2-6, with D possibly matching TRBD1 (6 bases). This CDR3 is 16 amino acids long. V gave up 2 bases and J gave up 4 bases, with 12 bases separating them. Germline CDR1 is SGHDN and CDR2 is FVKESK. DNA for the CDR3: TGTGCCAGCAGCCAAAGTACAGGGTACGGGGCCAACGTCCTGACTTTC. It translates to CASSQSTGYGANVLTF. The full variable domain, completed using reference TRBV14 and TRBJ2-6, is EAGVTQFPSHSVIEKGQTVTLRCDPISGHDNLYWYRRVMGKEIKFLLHFVKESKQDESGMPNNRFLAERTGGTYSTLKVQPAELEDSGVYFCASSQSTGYGANVLTFGAGSRLTVL.

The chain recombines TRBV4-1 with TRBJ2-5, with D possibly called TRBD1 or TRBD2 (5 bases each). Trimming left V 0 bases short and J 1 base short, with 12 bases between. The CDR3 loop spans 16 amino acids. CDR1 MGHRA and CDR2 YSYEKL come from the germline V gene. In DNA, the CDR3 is TGCGCCAGCAGCCAAGAGGGGACGTTGGTCCAAGAGACCCAGTACTTC. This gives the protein CASSQEGTLVQETQYF.

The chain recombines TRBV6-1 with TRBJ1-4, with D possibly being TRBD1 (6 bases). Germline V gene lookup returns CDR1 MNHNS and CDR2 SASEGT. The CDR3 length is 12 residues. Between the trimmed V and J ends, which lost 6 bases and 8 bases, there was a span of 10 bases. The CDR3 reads CASRQGKEKLFF. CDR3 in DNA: TGTGCCAGCAGGCAGGGGAAGGAAAAACTGTTTTTT.

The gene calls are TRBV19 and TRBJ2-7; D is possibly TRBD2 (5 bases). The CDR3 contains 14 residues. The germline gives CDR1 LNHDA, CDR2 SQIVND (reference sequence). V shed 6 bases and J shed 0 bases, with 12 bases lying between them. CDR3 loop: CASRKSGNSYEQYF. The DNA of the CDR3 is TGTGCCAGTAGAAAGAGCGGAAACTCCTACGAGCAGTACTTC.

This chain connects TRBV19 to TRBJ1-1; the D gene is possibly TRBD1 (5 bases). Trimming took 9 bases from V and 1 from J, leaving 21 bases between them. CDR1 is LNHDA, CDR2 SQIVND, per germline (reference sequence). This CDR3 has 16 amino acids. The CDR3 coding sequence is TGTGCCAGCAACCCAGTGGGCAGGACATCGAACACTGAAGCTTTCTTT. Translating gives CASNPVGRTSNTEAFF.